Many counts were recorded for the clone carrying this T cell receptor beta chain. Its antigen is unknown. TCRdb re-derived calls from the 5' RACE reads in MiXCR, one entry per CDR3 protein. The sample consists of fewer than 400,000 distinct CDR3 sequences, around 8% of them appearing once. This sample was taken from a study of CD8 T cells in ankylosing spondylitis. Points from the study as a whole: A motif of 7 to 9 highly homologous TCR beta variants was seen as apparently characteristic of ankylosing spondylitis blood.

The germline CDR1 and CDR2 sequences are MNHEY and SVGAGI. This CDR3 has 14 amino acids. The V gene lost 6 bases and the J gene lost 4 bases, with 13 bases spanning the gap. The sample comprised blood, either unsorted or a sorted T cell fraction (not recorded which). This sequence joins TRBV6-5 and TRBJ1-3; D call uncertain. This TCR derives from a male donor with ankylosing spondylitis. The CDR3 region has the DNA TGTGCCAGCAGAACGGGGTCTACCGGAAACACCATATATTTT. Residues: CASRTGSTGNTIYF.